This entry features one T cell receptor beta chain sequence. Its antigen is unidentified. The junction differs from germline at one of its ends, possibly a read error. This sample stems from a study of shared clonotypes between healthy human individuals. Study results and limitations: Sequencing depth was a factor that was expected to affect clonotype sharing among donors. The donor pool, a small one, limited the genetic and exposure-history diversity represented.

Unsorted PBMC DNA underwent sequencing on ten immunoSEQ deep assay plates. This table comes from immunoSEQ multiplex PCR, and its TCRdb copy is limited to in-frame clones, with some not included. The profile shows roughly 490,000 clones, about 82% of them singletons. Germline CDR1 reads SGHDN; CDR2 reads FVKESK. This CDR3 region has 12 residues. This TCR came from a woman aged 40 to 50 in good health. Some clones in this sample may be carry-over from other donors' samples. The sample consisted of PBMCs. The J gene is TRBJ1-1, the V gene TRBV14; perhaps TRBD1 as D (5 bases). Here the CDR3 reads CASSQDRGAIIF. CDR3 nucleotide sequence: TGTGCCAGCAGCCAAGATCGAGGGGCAATAATCTTT.